These T cell receptor beta chains were read from a single sample in a study of shared clonotypes between healthy human individuals. TCRdb keeps only in-frame clones here, not all; method: immunoSEQ multiplex PCR. The sample yields 1.5 million to 2.5 million clones, roughly 94% seen once. The sequencing sample was made of naive CD8+ T cells sorted from blood. These receptors came from a man between 18 and 29 years old in good health. Each CDR3 is given with its conserved first and last residue.

v_gene	CDR3aa
TRBV4-2	CASSQDTRTENNEQFF
TRBV29-1	CSVEDLRASLGVYGYTF
TRBV5-6	CASSPKMGVF
TRBV27	CASSQLGIGELFF
TRBV5-4	CASSSGGLAAPTRPGELFF
TRBV7-9	CASSSPGRTTGELFF
TRBV9	CASSVGGRTEQFF
TRBV28	CASIRTGGDTEAFF
TRBV11-3	CASSLDGTTGEQYF
TRBV27	CASSLSIKDYVNTEAFF
TRBV6-6	CASRGAAYNSPLHF
TRBV9	CASSVGGGADTQYF
TRBV11-2	CASSSRVGMNTEAFF
TRBV27	CASSLWGGASNYGYTF
TRBV4-1	CASSQERVAPEAFF
TRBV29-1	CSVEDTSGGSYNEQFF
TRBV5-1	CASSLETGQRSYEQYF
TRBV7-9	CASSLGAGPYEQYF
TRBV6-1	CASSEATASYNSPLHF
TRBV6-5	CASSYGLYNSPLHF
TRBV11-2	CASSPTQRGPPYNEQFF
TRBV5-6	CASSLGAAILGAGNEQFF
TRBV6-5	CASSPDLETQYF
TRBV5-1	CASSPGPSVSSYNEQFF
TRBV6-1	CASSPSTGGTNEQYF
TRBV7-9	CASSPLGLSYEQYF
TRBV9	CASSVGVSSYEQYF
TRBV19	CASSPLAGGVNEQFF
TRBV7-9	CASSLQGGKAFF
TRBV5-4	CASSPSRGGFEQYF
TRBV13	CASSLEGLAGEGTDTQYF
TRBV5-4	CATQGTGGAEAFF
TRBV19	CASGTGGTEAFF
TRBV7-9	CASSGGTNSGNTIYF
TRBV19	CASSTQGGWNTEAFF
TRBV12-5	CASGPSQQGNQETQYF
TRBV9	CASSAQIGEQFF
TRBV28	CASSPFQGAQSYEQYF
TRBV6-6	CASSYDGQVSYEQYF
TRBV7-9	CASSPGRALYNSPLHF
TRBV27	CASSPEVGEGLNNEQFF